Sequencing of this TCR beta chain was carried out in a study of human T cells and chemical hapten exposure. Details on this clonotype: Antigen unknown.

Time point of the sample: patch test 2, 6 weeks after DPC sensitization. Treatment meaning: therapeutic diphenylcyclopropenone sensitization with weekly scalp DPC. Germline V gene data show CDR1 as SGHRS and CDR2 as YFSETQ. This CDR3 region has 14 residues. The V end was cut by 5 bases, the J end by 0 bases, with 11 bases between. Each CDR3 protein is one row after TCRdb ran MiXCR on the RACE reads. The sample includes some 99,000 distinct CDR3 sequences, approximately 8.8% of them seen just once. Findings and limits, study-wide: The study found expanded TCRs formed significantly more large CDR3 similarity clusters than controls.

The receptor's source is a woman aged 40 to 49 with alopecia areata. Some clones in this sample may be carry-over from other donors' samples. The chain combines TRBV5-1 with TRBJ2-5; no firm D call. Sequenced here: whole blood, sampled in connection with sensitization to the hapten diphenylcyclopropenone (DPC). The CDR3 spells CASSTGRYQETQYF. CDR3 in DNA: TGCGCCAGCAGTACCGGTCGGTACCAAGAGACCCAGTACTTC.